Listed below are T cell receptor beta chains from one sample, sequenced in a study of T cells in localized non-small cell lung cancer. Repertoires were generated with immunoSEQ multiplex PCR, while TCRdb's copy carries only in-frame clones and drops some. The sample holds roughly 48,000 clones, about 80% seen once. The input for sequencing was peripheral blood, taken before any cancer treatment. Receptors were obtained from a man between 40 and 75 years old with stage I squamous cell lung carcinoma. Both conserved end residues are part of each CDR3. A D gene is named only where the DNA matches it firmly. Not every row has a clone size; where given, it reads once, few, many or a size class.

d_gene: -; j_gene: TRBJ1-2; abundance: -; len: 14; v_gene: TRBV6-5; CDR3nt: TGTGCCAGCAGCCCAGAGTACAGGGCTGGTGGCTACACCTTC; CDR3aa: CASSPEYRAGGYTF
d_gene: -; j_gene: TRBJ1-5; abundance: -; len: 17; v_gene: TRBV4-1; CDR3nt: TGCGCCAGCAGCCTCACAACAGGGTTGGGTAGCAATCAGCCCCAGCATTTT; CDR3aa: CASSLTTGLGSNQPQHF
d_gene: TRBD1; j_gene: TRBJ2-7; abundance: -; len: 15; v_gene: TRBV5-4; CDR3nt: TGTGCCAGCAGCTTGCCCGGGACAGGGCCCCCCGAGCAGTACTTC; CDR3aa: CASSLPGTGPPEQYF
d_gene: -; j_gene: TRBJ2-7; abundance: once; len: 15; v_gene: TRBV7-2; CDR3nt: TGTGCCAGCAGCTTAGCCGTAGGCAGCTCCTACGAGCAGTACTTC; CDR3aa: CASSLAVGSSYEQYF
d_gene: -; j_gene: TRBJ1-6; abundance: few; len: 12; v_gene: TRBV18; CDR3nt: TGTGCCAGCTCACCCGATAGCTCACCCCTCCACTTT; CDR3aa: CASSPDSSPLHF
d_gene: TRBD2; j_gene: TRBJ2-3; abundance: -; len: 18; v_gene: TRBV4-2; CDR3nt: TGTGCCAGCAGCCAAGATTCACTAGCGGGGGGGCGGGGAGATACGCAGTATTTT; CDR3aa: CASSQDSLAGGRGDTQYF
d_gene: TRBD1; j_gene: TRBJ1-4; abundance: once; len: 14; v_gene: TRBV5-4; CDR3nt: TGTGCCAGCAGCCCGGACAGGGGGAATGAAAAACTGTTTTTT; CDR3aa: CASSPDRGNEKLFF
d_gene: -; j_gene: TRBJ1-5; abundance: -; len: 15; v_gene: TRBV5-1; CDR3nt: TGCGCCAGCAGCTTGACAGGCAGCCTTAATCAGCCCCAGCATTTT; CDR3aa: CASSLTGSLNQPQHF
d_gene: TRBD1; j_gene: TRBJ1-2; abundance: -; len: 16; v_gene: TRBV6-6; CDR3nt: TGTGCCAGCAGTCCTTCGCCGGGACAGGATGACTATGGCTACACCTTC; CDR3aa: CASSPSPGQDDYGYTF
d_gene: -; j_gene: TRBJ1-5; abundance: -; len: 15; v_gene: TRBV6-5; CDR3nt: TGTGCCAGCAGTTATTCGGGGGACCCACCTCAGCCCCAGCATTTT; CDR3aa: CASSYSGDPPQPQHF
d_gene: -; j_gene: TRBJ2-1; abundance: -; len: 13; v_gene: TRBV6-5; CDR3nt: TGTGCCAGCACACATGGAGCCTACAATGAGCAGTTCTTC; CDR3aa: CASTHGAYNEQFF
d_gene: -; j_gene: TRBJ1-5; abundance: -; len: 13; v_gene: TRBV10-1; CDR3nt: TGCGCCAGCAGATGGGGGCAAGATCAGCCCCAGCATTTT; CDR3aa: CASRWGQDQPQHF
d_gene: -; j_gene: TRBJ1-5; abundance: -; len: 14; v_gene: TRBV28; CDR3nt: TGTGCCAGCAGACCCCCGGGGAGCAATCAGCCCCAGCATTTT; CDR3aa: CASRPPGSNQPQHF
d_gene: TRBD2; j_gene: TRBJ2-2; abundance: -; len: 14; v_gene: TRBV9; CDR3nt: TGTGCCAGCAGCGTAGCGACTAGCGCCGGGGAGCTGTTTTTT; CDR3aa: CASSVATSAGELFF
d_gene: -; j_gene: TRBJ2-1; abundance: -; len: 16; v_gene: TRBV4-1; CDR3nt: TGCGCCAGCAGCCAAGAAGGCGGGGCTCTATACAATGAGCAGTTCTTC; CDR3aa: CASSQEGGALYNEQFF
d_gene: TRBD1; j_gene: TRBJ1-2; abundance: -; len: 11; v_gene: TRBV20-1; CDR3nt: TGCAGTGCAGCAGGGGGCTATGGCTACACCTTC; CDR3aa: CSAAGGYGYTF
d_gene: -; j_gene: TRBJ1-2; abundance: -; len: 13; v_gene: TRBV10-3; CDR3nt: TGTGCCATCACAGCGAAGGGGGAGTTTGGCTACACCTTC; CDR3aa: CAITAKGEFGYTF
d_gene: TRBD1; j_gene: TRBJ1-2; abundance: -; len: 12; v_gene: TRBV6-6; CDR3nt: TGTGCCAGCAGCCCAGGGGGCGGTGGCTACACCTTC; CDR3aa: CASSPGGGGYTF
d_gene: TRBD1; j_gene: TRBJ2-7; abundance: few; len: 16; v_gene: TRBV5-5; CDR3nt: TGTGCCAGCAGCTTGCGGCCGGGGAAGGGGGCTCGGGAGCAGTACTTC; CDR3aa: CASSLRPGKGAREQYF
d_gene: -; j_gene: TRBJ2-7; abundance: -; len: 15; v_gene: TRBV28; CDR3nt: TGTGCCAGCAGTTTTCCCCGGGACATGGGCAACGAGCAGTACTTC; CDR3aa: CASSFPRDMGNEQYF
d_gene: TRBD2; j_gene: TRBJ2-1; abundance: -; len: 18; v_gene: TRBV30; CDR3nt: TGTGCCTGGAGTGTACTTGCGGGGCGGGGGGCCCGTGTCAATGAGCAGTTCTTC; CDR3aa: CAWSVLAGRGARVNEQFF
d_gene: -; j_gene: TRBJ2-6; abundance: -; len: 16; v_gene: TRBV7-3; CDR3nt: TGTGCCAGCAGCCGAGGACGGGGTGCAGGGGCCAACGTCCTGACTTTC; CDR3aa: CASSRGRGAGANVLTF
d_gene: -; j_gene: TRBJ1-2; abundance: -; len: 13; v_gene: TRBV6-5; CDR3nt: TGTGCCAGCAGCCGGAGGGGGTTCTATGGCTACACCTTC; CDR3aa: CASSRRGFYGYTF
d_gene: -; j_gene: TRBJ2-1; abundance: -; len: 15; v_gene: TRBV19; CDR3nt: TGTGCCAGTAGTATAGGGGTTAGCTCCTACAATGAGCAGTTCTTC; CDR3aa: CASSIGVSSYNEQFF
d_gene: TRBD2; j_gene: TRBJ2-3; abundance: -; len: 17; v_gene: TRBV7-9; CDR3nt: TGTGCCGGCAGCCCCCGACTAGCGGGGGGGCCAACAGATACGCAGTATTTT; CDR3aa: CAGSPRLAGGPTDTQYF